These T cell receptor beta chains were read from a single sample in a study of identifying expanded T cells in peripheral blood. Using immunoSEQ multiplex PCR, the repertoire was profiled, and TCRdb retains in-frame clones only, with some absent. The data show 70,000 or so clones, approximately 87% seen once. Sequencing was performed on blood. Receptors were obtained from a person aged 18 to 75 in good health. CDR3s include the opening cysteine and the closing phenylalanine or tryptophan. D genes are given only for firm matches. Expanded clones are given a class, and other clones once, few, many or no size at all.

V: TRBV29-1; size: NA; J: TRBJ2-1; D: NA; CDR3: CSVEPHNEQFF; DNA: TGCAGCGTTGAACCCCACAATGAGCAGTTCTTC
V: TRBV9; size: NA; J: TRBJ2-2; D: NA; CDR3: CASSVAGTGELFF; DNA: TGTGCCAGCAGCGTAGCTGGGACCGGGGAGCTGTTTTTT
V: TRBV7-2; size: NA; J: TRBJ1-1; D: NA; CDR3: CASSFEDHTEAFF; DNA: TGTGCCAGCAGCTTTGAGGATCACACTGAAGCTTTCTTT
V: TRBV27; size: NA; J: TRBJ2-7; D: NA; CDR3: CASSPSRSYEQYF; DNA: TGTGCCAGCAGTCCCAGCAGGTCCTACGAGCAGTACTTC
V: TRBV18; size: NA; J: TRBJ1-2; D: NA; CDR3: CASSPSATERGYTF; DNA: TGTGCCAGCTCACCATCTGCCACGGAGCGGGGCTACACCTTC
V: TRBV28; size: NA; J: TRBJ1-2; D: NA; CDR3: CASSLGNYGYTF; DNA: TGTGCCAGCAGTTTGGGGAACTATGGCTACACCTTC
V: TRBV4-3; size: once; J: TRBJ1-1; D: NA; CDR3: CASSHDRNTEAFF; DNA: TGCGCCAGCAGCCACGACCGGAACACTGAAGCTTTCTTT
V: TRBV27; size: NA; J: TRBJ1-2; D: TRBD1; CDR3: CASSSVVPGGPNYGYTF; DNA: TGTGCCAGCAGTTCGGTTGTTCCAGGGGGCCCGAACTATGGCTACACCTTC
V: TRBV27; size: once; J: TRBJ2-7; D: TRBD2; CDR3: CASSLIGGASEQYF; DNA: TGTGCCAGCAGTTTAATCGGGGGGGCCAGCGAGCAGTACTTC
V: TRBV7-9; size: NA; J: TRBJ1-1; D: TRBD1; CDR3: CASSLAGTVNTEAFF; DNA: TGTGCCAGCAGCTTAGCCGGGACAGTAAACACTGAAGCTTTCTTT
V: TRBV4-2; size: NA; J: TRBJ1-2; D: TRBD1; CDR3: CASSQPGQGNGYTF; DNA: TGTGCCAGCAGCCAACCGGGACAGGGGAATGGCTACACCTTC
V: TRBV5-1; size: NA; J: TRBJ2-3; D: TRBD2; CDR3: CASKLAGYTDTQYF; DNA: TGCGCCAGCAAACTAGCGGGGTACACAGATACGCAGTATTTT
V: TRBV5-5; size: NA; J: TRBJ1-1; D: NA; CDR3: CASSLYDREAFF; DNA: TGTGCCAGCAGCTTGTATGACAGAGAAGCTTTCTTT
V: TRBV11-3; size: NA; J: TRBJ1-1; D: NA; CDR3: CASSRGATEAFF; DNA: TGTGCCAGCAGCAGGGGGGCCACTGAAGCTTTCTTT
V: TRBV7-9; size: NA; J: TRBJ2-3; D: NA; CDR3: CASSLKMDSESPDTQYF; DNA: TGTGCCAGCAGCTTAAAAATGGACTCGGAGTCCCCGGATACGCAGTATTTT
V: TRBV19; size: once; J: TRBJ2-7; D: TRBD2; CDR3: CASSASGRTYEQYF; DNA: TGTGCCAGTAGTGCAAGCGGGAGGACGTACGAGCAGTACTTC
V: TRBV28; size: NA; J: TRBJ1-1; D: NA; CDR3: CASSLVGWTEAFF; DNA: TGTGCCAGCAGTTTAGTGGGGTGGACTGAAGCTTTCTTT
V: TRBV5-4; size: NA; J: TRBJ2-7; D: TRBD2; CDR3: CASSPGLADSYEQYF; DNA: TGTGCCAGCAGCCCCGGACTAGCGGACTCCTACGAGCAGTACTTC
V: TRBV5-1; size: NA; J: TRBJ2-7; D: TRBD2; CDR3: CASSLVKSGTTREQYF; DNA: TGCGCCAGCAGCTTGGTAAAATCCGGGACTACTCGCGAGCAGTACTTC
V: TRBV28; size: NA; J: TRBJ2-1; D: NA; CDR3: CASSLYYSRGGQGNNEQFF; DNA: TGTGCCAGCAGTTTATATTATTCCCGGGGGGGACAGGGAAACAATGAGCAGTTCTTC
V: TRBV11-2; size: once; J: TRBJ1-6; D: NA; CDR3: CASSYQGGYNSPLHF; DNA: TGTGCCAGCAGTTATCAGGGAGGGTATAATTCACCCCTCCACTTT
V: TRBV7-6; size: NA; J: TRBJ2-3; D: TRBD1; CDR3: CASSLAAGTGDPDTQYF; DNA: TGTGCCAGCAGCTTAGCGGCCGGGACAGGAGATCCAGATACGCAGTATTTT
V: TRBV28; size: NA; J: TRBJ1-3; D: NA; CDR3: CASSPAGSGNTIYF; DNA: TGTGCCAGCAGTCCGGCCGGGAGTGGAAACACCATATATTTT
V: TRBV25-1; size: NA; J: TRBJ2-7; D: TRBD1; CDR3: CASSEAGTGSYEQYF; DNA: TGTGCCAGCAGTGAGGCCGGGACAGGTTCCTACGAGCAGTACTTC
V: TRBV18; size: NA; J: TRBJ1-2; D: TRBD1; CDR3: CASTPGQGSGYTF; DNA: TGTGCCAGCACCCCGGGACAGGGTTCTGGCTACACCTTC
V: TRBV6-6; size: NA; J: TRBJ1-2; D: TRBD1; CDR3: CASSYAQDRDYGYTF; DNA: TGTGCCAGCAGTTACGCGCAGGACAGGGACTATGGCTACACCTTC
V: TRBV19; size: few; J: TRBJ1-1; D: NA; CDR3: CASSATLNTEAFF; DNA: TGTGCCAGTAGTGCCACACTGAACACTGAAGCTTTCTTT
V: TRBV27; size: once; J: TRBJ2-2; D: TRBD2; CDR3: CASSQSGGAITGELFF; DNA: TGTGCCAGCAGTCAAAGCGGGGGGGCGATCACCGGGGAGCTGTTTTTT
V: TRBV7-9; size: NA; J: TRBJ2-1; D: NA; CDR3: CASSFSPRNEQFF; DNA: TGTGCCAGCAGCTTCAGCCCGCGGAATGAGCAGTTCTTC